This is a list of T cell receptor beta chains from one sample in a study of cytotoxic CD8 clonotypes in ibrutinib-treated CLL. Profiling relied on immunoSEQ multiplex PCR, and the TCRdb table lists in-frame clones only, not all of them. The data show roughly 150,000 clones, 70% to 85% seen once. The specimen comprised PBMCs, sampled after 12 months of ibrutinib treatment. The receptors originated from a human donor with chronic lymphocytic leukemia. The CDR3 runs from the conserved cysteine through the conserved F or W. A D gene is named only where the DNA matches it firmly. Only part of the rows carry a size: once, few, many, or a class if the clone is expanded.

j_gene | d_gene | abundance | v_gene | CDR3aa | CDR3nt
TRBJ2-7 | TRBD1 | once | TRBV28 | CASSLVGQGPYEQYF | TGTGCCAGCAGCCTCGTCGGACAGGGGCCCTACGAGCAGTACTTC
TRBJ2-1 | TRBD2 | NA | TRBV9 | CASSAYLYLAGGWENEQFF | TGTGCCAGCAGCGCTTACCTGTACCTAGCGGGTGGTTGGGAGAATGAGCAGTTCTTC
TRBJ2-7 | NA | once | TRBV27 | CASTAQGRYEQYF | TGTGCCAGCACCGCGCAGGGCCGATACGAGCAGTACTTC
TRBJ2-3 | NA | NA | TRBV5-1 | CASSPAGGSTDTQYF | TGCGCCAGCAGCCCAGCTGGGGGGAGCACAGATACGCAGTATTTT
TRBJ1-5 | NA | NA | TRBV6-5 | CASSQRDGFNQPQHF | TGTGCCAGCAGCCAAAGGGACGGGTTCAATCAGCCCCAGCATTTT
TRBJ1-2 | TRBD1 | NA | TRBV7-9 | CASSHLRDRNYGYTF | TGTGCCAGCAGCCATCTTCGGGACAGGAACTATGGCTACACCTTC
TRBJ1-2 | TRBD1 | NA | TRBV28 | CASSPARRDRGHGYTF | TGTGCCAGCAGCCCTGCCCGGCGGGACAGGGGACATGGCTACACCTTC
TRBJ2-2 | NA | NA | TRBV7-2 | CASSLARGGAGGANTGELFF | TGTGCCAGCAGCTTAGCCAGGGGCGGTGCTGGGGGCGCGAACACCGGGGAGCTGTTTTTT
TRBJ2-3 | TRBD2 | NA | TRBV6-6 | CASSGTSGGAGDTQYF | TGTGCCAGCAGTGGGACTAGCGGGGGGGCTGGAGATACGCAGTATTTT
TRBJ1-5 | NA | NA | TRBV18 | CASSPADSGQPQHF | TGTGCCAGCTCACCTGCGGACTCTGGTCAGCCCCAGCATTTT
TRBJ1-3 | NA | NA | TRBV9 | CASSPEGASGNTIYF | TGTGCCAGCAGCCCAGAAGGGGCCTCTGGAAACACCATATATTTT
TRBJ2-7 | TRBD1 | NA | TRBV4-3 | CASSQEQGAYNIPYEQYF | TGCGCCAGCAGCCAAGAACAGGGGGCTTACAATATCCCCTACGAGCAGTACTTC
TRBJ2-3 | NA | NA | TRBV28 | CASSLQRSTQYF | TGTGCCAGCAGTCTCCAGCGGAGTACGCAGTATTTT
TRBJ2-1 | TRBD2 | NA | TRBV4-2 | CASSQDRAGGYKSSYNEQFF | TGTGCCAGCAGCCAAGATCGGGCGGGAGGTTATAAGAGCTCCTACAATGAGCAGTTCTTC
TRBJ2-1 | TRBD2 | NA | TRBV2 | CASRKRDRGNEQFF | TGTGCCAGCAGAAAGCGGGATCGAGGGAATGAGCAGTTCTTC
TRBJ2-3 | NA | NA | TRBV7-6 | CASSQDSSTDTQYF | TGTGCCAGCAGCCAAGACAGTAGCACAGATACGCAGTATTTT
TRBJ1-1 | NA | NA | TRBV9 | CASSVDSGFEAFF | TGTGCCAGCAGCGTAGATTCTGGGTTTGAAGCTTTCTTT
TRBJ2-1 | NA | NA | TRBV4-3 | CASSQAHTPGIYNEQFF | TGCGCCAGCAGCCAAGCGCACACCCCGGGCATTTACAATGAGCAGTTCTTC
TRBJ1-2 | NA | NA | TRBV18 | CASSFDRQAGFGGYTF | TGTGCCAGCTCGTTTGATCGACAGGCAGGGTTCGGGGGCTACACCTTC
TRBJ2-1 | TRBD1 | NA | TRBV27 | CASRPDRAPNTYNEQFF | TGTGCCAGCAGACCAGACAGGGCCCCTAACACCTACAATGAGCAGTTCTTC
TRBJ1-1 | TRBD1 | NA | TRBV4-1 | CASSQIQGTGGRSGAFF | TGCGCCAGCAGCCAAATCCAGGGGACAGGGGGCAGGAGTGGAGCTTTCTTT
TRBJ2-1 | NA | once | TRBV7-8 | CASSLEGGITYNEQFF | TGTGCCAGCAGCTTAGAAGGAGGGATTACCTACAATGAGCAGTTCTTC
TRBJ2-7 | TRBD1 | NA | TRBV18 | CASSPNRGIEQYF | TGTGCCAGCTCACCAAACAGGGGAATCGAGCAGTACTTC
TRBJ2-2 | NA | few | TRBV2 | CASSELPGNTGELFF | TGTGCCAGCAGTGAGCTTCCGGGGAACACCGGGGAGCTGTTTTTT
TRBJ1-3 | TRBD1 | NA | TRBV7-9 | CASSGPGTDSGNTIYF | TGTGCCAGCAGCGGGCCGGGGACAGACTCTGGAAACACCATATATTTT
TRBJ1-5 | NA | NA | TRBV25-1 | CASLGPDSNQPQHF | TGTGCCAGCCTCGGACCTGATAGCAATCAGCCCCAGCATTTT
TRBJ2-7 | NA | NA | TRBV19 | CASSTIQGSYEQYF | TGTGCCAGTAGTACGATACAGGGTTCCTACGAGCAGTACTTC